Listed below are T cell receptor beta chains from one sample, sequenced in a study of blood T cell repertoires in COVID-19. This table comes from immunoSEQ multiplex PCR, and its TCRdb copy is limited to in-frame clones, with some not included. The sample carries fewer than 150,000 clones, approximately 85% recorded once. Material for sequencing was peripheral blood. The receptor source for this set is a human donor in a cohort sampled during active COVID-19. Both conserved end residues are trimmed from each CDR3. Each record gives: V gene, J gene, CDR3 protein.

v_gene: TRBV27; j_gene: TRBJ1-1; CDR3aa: ASSTMYLDRTMNTEAF
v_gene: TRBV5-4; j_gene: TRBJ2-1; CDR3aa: ASSTGGNYNEQF
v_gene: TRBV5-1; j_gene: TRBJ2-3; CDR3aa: ASSLGIGTDTQY
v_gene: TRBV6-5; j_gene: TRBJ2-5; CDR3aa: ASSYSSLVAGETQY
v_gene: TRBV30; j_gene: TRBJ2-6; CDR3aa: AWSRGSGANVLT
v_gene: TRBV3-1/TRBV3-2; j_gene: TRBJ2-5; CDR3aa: ASSQIPPPGGPRDRGY
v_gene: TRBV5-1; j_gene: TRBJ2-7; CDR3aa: ASSSRQGWEQY
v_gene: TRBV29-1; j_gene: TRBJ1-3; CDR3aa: SVAGGTGNTIY
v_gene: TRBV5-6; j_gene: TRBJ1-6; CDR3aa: ASSKGQRNSPLH
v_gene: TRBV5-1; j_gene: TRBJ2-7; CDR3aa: ASSLGQGRYEQY
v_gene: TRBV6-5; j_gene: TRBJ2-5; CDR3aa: ASSRTGPETQY
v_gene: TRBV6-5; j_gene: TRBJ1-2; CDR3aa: ASNGQLYYGYT
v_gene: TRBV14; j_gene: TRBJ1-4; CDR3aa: ASSQEFGGEKLF
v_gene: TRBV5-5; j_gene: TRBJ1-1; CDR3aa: ASSLVETEAF
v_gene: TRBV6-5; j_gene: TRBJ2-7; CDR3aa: AGKTGQGAFEQY
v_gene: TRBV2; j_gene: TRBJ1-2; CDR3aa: ASSGTGTGGDNYGYT
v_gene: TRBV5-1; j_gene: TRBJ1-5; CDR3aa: ASSLGQGSNQPQH
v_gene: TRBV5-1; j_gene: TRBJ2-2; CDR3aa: ASSLDRVAGELF
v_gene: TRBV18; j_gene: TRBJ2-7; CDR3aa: ASSPGNRGNYEQY
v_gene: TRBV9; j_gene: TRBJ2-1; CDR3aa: ASSVGTPPNEQF
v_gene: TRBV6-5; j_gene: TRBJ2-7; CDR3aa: ASSRDFPYEQY
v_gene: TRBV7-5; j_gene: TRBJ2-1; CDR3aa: ARSLGDSGGRSSYNEQF
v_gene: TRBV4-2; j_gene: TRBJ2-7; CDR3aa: ASSGSGGFSEQY
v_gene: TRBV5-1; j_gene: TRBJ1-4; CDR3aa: ASSLSGGHGNEKLF
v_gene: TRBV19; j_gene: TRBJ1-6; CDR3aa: ASSPMTGGPLH
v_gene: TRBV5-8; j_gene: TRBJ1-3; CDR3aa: ASSLTGGVSGNTIY
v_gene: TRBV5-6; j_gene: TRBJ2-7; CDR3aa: ASSSGTGYSYEQY
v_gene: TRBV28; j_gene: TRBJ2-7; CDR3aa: ASRWLGSEQY
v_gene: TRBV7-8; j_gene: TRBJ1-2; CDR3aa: ASSPEGNYGYT
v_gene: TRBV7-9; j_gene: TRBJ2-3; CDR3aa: ASSIGGRADTQY
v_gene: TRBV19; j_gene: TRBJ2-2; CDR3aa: ASAPQGAAGELF
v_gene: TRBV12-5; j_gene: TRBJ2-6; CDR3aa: ASGWPGQSRANVLT
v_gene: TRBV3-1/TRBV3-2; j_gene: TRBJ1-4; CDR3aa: ASSLSTGVGEKLF
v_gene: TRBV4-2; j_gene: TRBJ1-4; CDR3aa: ASSQELGQGSKGGTTNEKLF
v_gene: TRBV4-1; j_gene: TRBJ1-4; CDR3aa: ASSQGTGTLAGKLF
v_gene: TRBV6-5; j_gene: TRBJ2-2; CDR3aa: ASSYLVAGNTGELF
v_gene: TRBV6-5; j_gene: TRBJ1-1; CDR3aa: ASRVETRNTEAF
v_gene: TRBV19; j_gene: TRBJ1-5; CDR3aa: ASSRGGRDQPQH
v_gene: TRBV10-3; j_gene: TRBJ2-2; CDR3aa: AISESSQGATGELF
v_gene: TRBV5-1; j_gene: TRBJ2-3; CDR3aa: ASSPRTHSTDTQY
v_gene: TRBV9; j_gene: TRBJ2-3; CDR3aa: ASSYSPGTDTQY
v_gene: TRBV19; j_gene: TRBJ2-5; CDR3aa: ASSITGTETQY
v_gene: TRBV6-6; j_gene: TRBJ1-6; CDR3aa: ASSPRGGSYNSPLH
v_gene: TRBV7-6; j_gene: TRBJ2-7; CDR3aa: ASSLAAGQGYEQY
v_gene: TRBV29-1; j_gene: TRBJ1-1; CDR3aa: SVELSREAF
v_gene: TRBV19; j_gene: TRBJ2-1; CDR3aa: ASSPRTGQSSYNEQF
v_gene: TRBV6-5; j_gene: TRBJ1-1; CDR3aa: ASSWDRAVETEAF
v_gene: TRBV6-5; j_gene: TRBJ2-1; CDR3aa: ASSFLQTSGGQF
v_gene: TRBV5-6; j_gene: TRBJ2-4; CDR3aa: ASSRPGLAGGPSKNIQY
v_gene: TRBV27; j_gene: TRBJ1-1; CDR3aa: ASSLKGEGTEAF
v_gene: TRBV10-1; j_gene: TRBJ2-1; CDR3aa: ASSVAGDDNEQF
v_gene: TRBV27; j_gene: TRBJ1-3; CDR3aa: ASSLRGTGGNTIY
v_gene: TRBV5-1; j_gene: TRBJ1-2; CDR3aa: ASSLEQLAGGYT